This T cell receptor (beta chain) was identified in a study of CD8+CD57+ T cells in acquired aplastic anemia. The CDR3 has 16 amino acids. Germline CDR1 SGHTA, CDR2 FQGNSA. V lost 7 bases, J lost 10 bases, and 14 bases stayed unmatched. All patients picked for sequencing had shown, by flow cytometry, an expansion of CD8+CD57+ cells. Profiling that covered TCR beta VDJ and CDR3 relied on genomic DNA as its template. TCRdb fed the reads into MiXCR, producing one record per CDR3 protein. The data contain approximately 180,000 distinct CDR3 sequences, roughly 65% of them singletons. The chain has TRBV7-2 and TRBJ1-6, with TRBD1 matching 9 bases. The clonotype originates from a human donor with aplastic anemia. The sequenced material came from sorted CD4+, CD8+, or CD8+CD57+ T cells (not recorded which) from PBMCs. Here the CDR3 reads CASTPGTGTGISPLHF. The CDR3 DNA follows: TGTGCCAGCACCCCGGGGACCGGGACAGGGATCTCACCCCTCCACTTT.